Described below is a single T cell receptor beta chain sequence and its context. The junction had 3 bases not matched to a gene; V was cut back by 6 bases and J by 4 bases. Germline CDR1 is LNHDA and CDR2 is SQIVND (reference sequence). There are 14 residues in the CDR3. The sample originates from a study of control samples from healthy donors and cancer patients. Some clones are missing from TCRdb's copy, which holds only in-frame ones; the method was immunoSEQ multiplex PCR. The sample shows under 200,000 clones, roughly 91% of them seen only once. The sample taken for sequencing was blood. This receptor was obtained from a woman in her twenties or thirties in good health. The chain employs TRBV19 and TRBJ2-3; 11 nucleotides align to TRBD1. CDR3 sequence (DNA): TGTGCCAGTAGCCGGGACAGGGGGTCAGATACGCAGTATTTT. Residues: CASSRDRGSDTQYF.